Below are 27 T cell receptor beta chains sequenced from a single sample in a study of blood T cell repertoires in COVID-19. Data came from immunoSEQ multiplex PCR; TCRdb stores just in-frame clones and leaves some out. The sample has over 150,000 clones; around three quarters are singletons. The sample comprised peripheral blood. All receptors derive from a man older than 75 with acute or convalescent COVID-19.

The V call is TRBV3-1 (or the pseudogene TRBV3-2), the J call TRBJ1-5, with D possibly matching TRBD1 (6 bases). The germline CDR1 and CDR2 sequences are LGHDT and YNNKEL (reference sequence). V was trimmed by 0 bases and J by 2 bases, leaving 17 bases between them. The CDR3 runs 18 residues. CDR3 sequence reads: CASSQDGGGGLGNQPQHF. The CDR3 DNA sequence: TGTGCCAGCAGCCAAGATGGCGGGGGCGGCCTCGGCAATCAGCCCCAGCATTTT.

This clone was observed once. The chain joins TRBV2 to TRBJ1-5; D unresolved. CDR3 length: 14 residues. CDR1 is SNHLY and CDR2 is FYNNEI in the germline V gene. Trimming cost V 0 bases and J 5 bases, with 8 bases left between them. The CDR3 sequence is CASSEAQEDQPQHF. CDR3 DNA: TGTGCCAGCAGTGAAGCGCAAGAGGATCAGCCCCAGCATTTT.

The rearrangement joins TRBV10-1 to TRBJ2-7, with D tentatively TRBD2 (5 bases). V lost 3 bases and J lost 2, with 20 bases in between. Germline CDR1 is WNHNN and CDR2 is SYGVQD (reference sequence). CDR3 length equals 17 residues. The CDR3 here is CASSEIERLRKPYEQYF. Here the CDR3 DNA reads TGCGCCAGCAGTGAAATAGAGCGGCTCCGGAAACCCTACGAGCAGTACTTC.

CDR3: CASSPGDRANYGYTF. CDR3 in DNA: TGTGCCAGCAGTCCCGGGGACAGGGCTAACTATGGCTACACCTTC. The chain employs TRBV2 and TRBJ1-2; 9 nucleotides line up with TRBD1. Germline CDR1 reads SNHLY; CDR2 reads FYNNEI. Trimming took 5 bases from V and 0 from J; bases not matched to a gene: 4. The CDR3 contains 15 residues.

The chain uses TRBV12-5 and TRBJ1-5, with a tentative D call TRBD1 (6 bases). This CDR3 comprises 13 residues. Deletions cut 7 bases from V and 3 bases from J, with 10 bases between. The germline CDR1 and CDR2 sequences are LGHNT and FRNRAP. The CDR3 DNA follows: TGTGCTAGTGTGTGGACAGCCAATCAGCCCCAGCATTTT. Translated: CASVWTANQPQHF.

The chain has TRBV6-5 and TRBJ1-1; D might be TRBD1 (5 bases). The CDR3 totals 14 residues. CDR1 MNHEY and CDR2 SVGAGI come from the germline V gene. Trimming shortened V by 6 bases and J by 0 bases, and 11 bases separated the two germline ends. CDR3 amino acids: CASRRGYLNTEAFF. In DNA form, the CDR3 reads TGTGCCAGCAGACGGGGGTACCTGAACACTGAAGCTTTCTTT.

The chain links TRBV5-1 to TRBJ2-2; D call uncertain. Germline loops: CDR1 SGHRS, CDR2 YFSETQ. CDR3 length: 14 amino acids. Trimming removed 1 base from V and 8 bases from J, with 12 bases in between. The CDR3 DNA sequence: TGCGCCAGCAGCTTGTCGGTCGGGTCTGGGGAGCTGTTTTTT. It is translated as CASSLSVGSGELFF.

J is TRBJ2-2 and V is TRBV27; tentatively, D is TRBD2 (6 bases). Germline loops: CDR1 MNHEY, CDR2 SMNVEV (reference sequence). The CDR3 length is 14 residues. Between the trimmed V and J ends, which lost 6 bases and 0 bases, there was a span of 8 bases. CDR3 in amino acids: CASRWGANTGELFF. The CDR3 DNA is TGTGCCAGCAGATGGGGGGCGAACACCGGGGAGCTGTTTTTT.

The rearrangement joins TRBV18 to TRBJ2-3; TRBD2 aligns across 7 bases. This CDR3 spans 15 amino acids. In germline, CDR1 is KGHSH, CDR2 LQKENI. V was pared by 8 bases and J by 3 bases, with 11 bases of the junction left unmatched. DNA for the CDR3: TGTGCCAGCCAAGTCCGGGCGGGGGAAACAGATACGCAGTATTTT. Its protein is CASQVRAGETDTQYF.

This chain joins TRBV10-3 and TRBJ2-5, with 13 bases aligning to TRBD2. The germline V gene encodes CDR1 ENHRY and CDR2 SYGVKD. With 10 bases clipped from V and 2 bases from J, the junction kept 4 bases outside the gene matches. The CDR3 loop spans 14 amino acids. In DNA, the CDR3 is TGTGCCACCACTAGCGGGGGGGCGCAAGAGACCCAGTACTTC. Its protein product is CATTSGGAQETQYF.

CDR3 protein: CASSWDTRSGANVLTF. The CDR3 DNA follows: TGTGCCAGCAGTTGGGACACTCGCTCTGGGGCCAACGTCCTGACTTTC. This chain links TRBV2 with TRBJ2-6, with D tentatively TRBD1 (6 bases). The CDR3 runs 16 residues. Germline CDR1 reads SNHLY; CDR2 reads FYNNEI. V lost 5 bases and J lost 0, with 11 bases in between. Full variable domain (remainder filled in from reference TRBV2 and TRBJ2-6): EPEVTQTPSHQVTQMGQEVILRCVPISNHLYFYWYRQILGQKVEFLVSFYNNEISEKSEIFDDQFSVERPDGSNFTLKIRSTKLEDSAMYFCASSWDTRSGANVLTFGAGSRLTVL.

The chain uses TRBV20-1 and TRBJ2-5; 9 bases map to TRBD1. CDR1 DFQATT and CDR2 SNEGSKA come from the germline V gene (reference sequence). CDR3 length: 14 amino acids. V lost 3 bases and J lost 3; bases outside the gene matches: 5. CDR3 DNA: TGCAGTGCTAGTCAGTGGGACAGGGAAGAGACCCAGTACTTC. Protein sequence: CSASQWDREETQYF.

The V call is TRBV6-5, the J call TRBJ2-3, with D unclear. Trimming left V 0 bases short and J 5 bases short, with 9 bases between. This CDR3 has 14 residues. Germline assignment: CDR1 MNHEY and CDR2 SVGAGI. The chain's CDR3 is CASSYSGLGDTQYF. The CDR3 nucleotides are TGTGCCAGCAGTTACTCCGGGTTAGGAGATACGCAGTATTTT.

CDR3 in DNA: TGTGCCAGCAACCGGGACAGGGGTTCCGGGGAGCTGTTTTTT. Its protein product is CASNRDRGSGELFF. The V and J genes are TRBV6-6 and TRBJ2-2, with 10 bases matching TRBD1. Unmatched junction bases numbered 5, after V lost 7 bases and J lost 6 bases. CDR1 and CDR2 from the germline V gene are MNHNY and SVGAGI (reference sequence). This CDR3 has 14 amino acids.

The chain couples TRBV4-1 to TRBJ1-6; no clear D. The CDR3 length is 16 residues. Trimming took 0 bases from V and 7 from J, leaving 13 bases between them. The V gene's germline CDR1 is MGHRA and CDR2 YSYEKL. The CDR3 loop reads CASSQEGGGLNSPLHF. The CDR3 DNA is TGCGCCAGCAGCCAAGAGGGCGGAGGATTAAATTCACCCCTCCACTTT.

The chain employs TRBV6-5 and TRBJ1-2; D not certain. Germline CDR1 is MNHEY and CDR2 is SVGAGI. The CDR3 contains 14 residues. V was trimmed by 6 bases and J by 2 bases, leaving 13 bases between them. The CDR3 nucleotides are TGTGCCAGCAGACCTTACGCCGGGAACTATGGCTACACCTTC. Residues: CASRPYAGNYGYTF.

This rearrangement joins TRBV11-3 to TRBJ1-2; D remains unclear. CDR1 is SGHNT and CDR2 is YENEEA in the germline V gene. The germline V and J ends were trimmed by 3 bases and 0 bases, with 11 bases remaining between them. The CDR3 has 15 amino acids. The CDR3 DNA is TGTGCCAGCAGCTTCCAGGCCGACCCTAACTATGGCTACACCTTC. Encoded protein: CASSFQADPNYGYTF.

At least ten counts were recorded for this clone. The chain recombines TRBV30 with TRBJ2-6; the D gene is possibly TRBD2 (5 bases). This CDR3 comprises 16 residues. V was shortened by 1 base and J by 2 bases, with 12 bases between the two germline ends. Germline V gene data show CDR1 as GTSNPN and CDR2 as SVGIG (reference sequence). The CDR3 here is CAWSATRRAGANVLTF. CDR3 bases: TGTGCCTGGAGTGCTACCCGGCGGGCTGGGGCCAACGTCCTGACTTTC.

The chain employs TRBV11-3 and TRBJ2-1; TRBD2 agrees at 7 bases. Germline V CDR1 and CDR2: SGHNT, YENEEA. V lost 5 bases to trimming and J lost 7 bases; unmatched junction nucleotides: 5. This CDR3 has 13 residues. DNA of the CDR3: TGTGCCAGCAGCCCCCAAGCGGGGAATGAGCAGTTCTTC. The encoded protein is CASSPQAGNEQFF.

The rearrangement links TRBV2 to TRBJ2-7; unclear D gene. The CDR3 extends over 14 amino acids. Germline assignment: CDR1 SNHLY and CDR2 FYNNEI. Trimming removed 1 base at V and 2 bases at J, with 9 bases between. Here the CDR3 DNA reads TGTGCCAGCAGTGAAGGGGCGTTTCCCTACGAGCAGTACGTC. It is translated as CASSEGAFPYEQYV.

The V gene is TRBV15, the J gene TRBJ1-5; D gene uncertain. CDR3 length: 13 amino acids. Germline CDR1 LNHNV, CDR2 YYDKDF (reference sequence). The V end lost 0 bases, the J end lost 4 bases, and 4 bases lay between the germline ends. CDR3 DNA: TGTGCCACCAGCAGAGATCTGAATCAGCCCCAGCATTTT. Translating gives CATSRDLNQPQHF. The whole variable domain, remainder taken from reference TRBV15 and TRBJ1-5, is DAMVIQNPRYQVTQFGKPVTLSCSQTLNHNVMYWYQQKSSQAPKLLFHYYDKDFNNEADTPDNFQSRRPNTSFCFLDIRSPGLGDTAMYLCATSRDLNQPQHFGDGTRLSIL.

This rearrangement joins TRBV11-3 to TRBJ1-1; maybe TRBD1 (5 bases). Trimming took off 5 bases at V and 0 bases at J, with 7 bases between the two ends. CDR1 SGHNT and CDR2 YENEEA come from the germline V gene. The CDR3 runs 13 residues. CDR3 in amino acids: CASSLTVNTEAFF. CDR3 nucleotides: TGTGCCAGCAGCCTGACAGTGAACACTGAAGCTTTCTTT.

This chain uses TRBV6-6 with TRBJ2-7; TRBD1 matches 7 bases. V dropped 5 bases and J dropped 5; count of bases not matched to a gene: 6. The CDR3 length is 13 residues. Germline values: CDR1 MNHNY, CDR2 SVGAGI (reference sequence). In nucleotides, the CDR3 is TGTGCCAGCAGTCCGACAGGGTCCCACGAGCAGTACGTC. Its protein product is CASSPTGSHEQYV.

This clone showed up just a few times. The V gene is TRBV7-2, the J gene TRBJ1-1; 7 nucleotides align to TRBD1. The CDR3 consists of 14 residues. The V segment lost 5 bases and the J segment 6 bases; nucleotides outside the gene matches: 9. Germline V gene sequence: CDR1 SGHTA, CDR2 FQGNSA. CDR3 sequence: CASSAQQGTSEAFF. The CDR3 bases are TGTGCCAGCAGCGCGCAACAGGGGACCTCTGAAGCTTTCTTT.

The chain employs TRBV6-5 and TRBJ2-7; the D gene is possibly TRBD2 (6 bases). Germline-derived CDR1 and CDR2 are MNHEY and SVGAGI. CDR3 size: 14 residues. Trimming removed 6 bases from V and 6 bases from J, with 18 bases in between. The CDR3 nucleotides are TGTGCCAGCAGACTAACACGGGACTCTTCCGAGCAGTACGTC. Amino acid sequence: CASRLTRDSSEQYV.

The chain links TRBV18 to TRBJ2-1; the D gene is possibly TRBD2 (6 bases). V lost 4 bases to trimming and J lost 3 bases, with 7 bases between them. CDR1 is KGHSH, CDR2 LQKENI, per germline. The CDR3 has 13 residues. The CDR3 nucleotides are TGTGCCAGCTCACTAGCGGACTACAATGAGCAGTTCTTC. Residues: CASSLADYNEQFF.

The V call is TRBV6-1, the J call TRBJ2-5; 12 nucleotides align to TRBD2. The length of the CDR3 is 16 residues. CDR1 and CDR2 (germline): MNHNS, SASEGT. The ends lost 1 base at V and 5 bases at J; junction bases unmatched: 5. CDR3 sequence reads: CASSEGPGTSGETQYF. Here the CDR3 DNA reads TGTGCCAGCAGTGAAGGGCCCGGGACTAGCGGGGAGACCCAGTACTTC.